The source of this TCR beta chain is a study of glioma-infiltrating T cells after dendritic cell vaccination (dated by TCRdb to 2016 to 2018). For the wider study: A cohort of approximately 15 glioblastoma patients from Phase I and II dendritic cell vaccination trials was included, of whom 9 were newly diagnosed and 6 had recurrent disease. Autologous tumor lysate-pulsed dendritic cell vaccination was administered to the patients between 2003 and 2012. To make the vaccine, monocyte-derived dendritic cells were cultured for approximately 7 days with IL-4 and GM-CSF and then pulsed overnight with autologous tumor lysate. Each patient was given three intradermal dendritic cell vaccine injections, spaced two weeks apart, in the arm below the axilla. In glioblastoma patients vaccinated with dendritic cells, deep sequencing of TCR beta CDR3 regions served to measure the amount of tumor-infiltrating lymphocytes and to compare repertoires between tumor and blood. Survival after dendritic cell vaccination was correlated with TCR sequencing metrics, including TIL content and tumor-blood repertoire overlap. What the study reported, not specific to this receptor: The three-group TCR overlap response model was characterized as speculative, and prospective validation of the model was stated to be required. Longer time to progression and overall survival after dendritic cell vaccination were predicted by higher estimated pretreatment TIL content. No direct relationship between TCR clonality and survival was found, suggesting a diverse polyclonal response may matter. The cohort was small and heterogeneous, and full blood and tumor sets were available for few patients, with initial-recurrent tumor pairs available for even fewer patients.

Patients were selected on the basis of adequate residual fresh-frozen tumor tissue and more than two years of available survival data. Although molecular status otherwise differed among the glioblastoma patients, no patient had an isocitrate dehydrogenase mutation. PBMC were collected before vaccination, two weeks after the third vaccination, and at tumor progression if tumor progression occurred. Genomic DNA was extracted with the Qiagen DNeasy Blood extraction Kit. The immunoSEQ assay amplified TCRB CDR3 regions from 1.5 to 2.5 micrograms of genomic DNA, or from all available DNA when less than that amount was available. Multiplex PCR used 60 forward primers for TCR V beta segments and 13 reverse primers for J beta segments. To estimate the number of reads per starting template, synthetic control templates were added to each sample at limiting dilution. The Illumina HiSeq System generated sequencing reads of 87 bp. For the original study's pipeline: PCR and sequencing errors were removed by merging closely related sequences with a nearest neighbor algorithm. TCR overlap was defined as the percentage of unique tumor TCR beta sequences that were also present in the same patient's peripheral blood. Entries here come from immuneACCESS through TCRdb and include only in-frame sequences with V and J called. Some clones fail to appear in such tables; in the studies checked, an unresolved V gene covers under half of the shortfall, and the cause of the remainder is unknown. V and J calls and clone size are those listed in that table; D and trimming were worked out from the DNA. The sample contains 71,000 or so clones, 81% of them found a single time. The ten largest clones capture roughly 7.9% of the sample.

A note on this clone: Which antigen it targets is not known. The sample holds no much larger clone one base away, and base qualities are not on file.

In the germline V gene, CDR1 corresponds to SNHLY and CDR2 to FYNNEI. The CDR3, cysteine through phenylalanine, is 14 amino acids long. Left in the record is the CDR3 DNA by itself, 42 bases read in frame from the first base. Trimming accounts for 7 bases at V and 2 bases at J, while the number of junction bases matched to no gene is 7. Sequenced material: blood, taken before dendritic cell vaccination. This clonotype was obtained from a human donor with glioblastoma. The V and J segments used are TRBV2 and TRBJ1-2, and 7 junction bases match TRBD1. The CDR3 here reads CASIRQGSNYGYTF. The sequence in DNA is TGTGCCAGCATTCGACAGGGATCCAACTATGGCTACACCTTC.